This entry lists 2 T cell receptor beta chains sequenced from one sample in a study of cytomegalovirus exposure and HLA in healthy donors. The assay was immunoSEQ multiplex PCR, and TCRdb's table has in-frame clones only and misses some. The profile shows approximately 200,000 clones, more than 75% of them singletons. The sequencing sample was made of PBMCs. The receptors stem from a man aged 18 to 30 in good health and CMV-seropositive.

This clone is a singleton in its sample. The rearrangement joins TRBV5-1 to TRBJ1-1; D may be TRBD1 (6 bases). Germline CDR1 SGHRS, CDR2 YFSETQ. The CDR3 has 14 amino acids. V was shortened by 0 bases and J by 8 bases, with 14 bases between the two germline ends. The CDR3 region has the DNA TGCGCCAGCAGCTTGGGGCAGGGGCCCTCCGAAGCTTTCTTT. This gives the protein CASSLGQGPSEAFF.

This chain connects TRBV25-1 to TRBJ1-5; unclear D gene. Germline CDR1 and CDR2: MGHDK and SYGVNS. Trimming cost V 4 bases and J 2 bases, with 9 bases left between them. This CDR3 spans 14 amino acids. The DNA of the CDR3 is TGTGCCAGCAGTGGGGTGGAGGGCAATCAGCCCCAGCATTTT. Translation: CASSGVEGNQPQHF.